This section outlines one T cell receptor beta chain sequence together with its context. Its cognate antigen is unknown. Cells sorted as Tregs were CD4+, CD25+ and CD127-/low. The CDR3 spans 15 residues. V lost 7 bases and J lost 2, with 15 bases in between. Study conclusions and caveats: In terms of TCR gene usage, tumor memory CD4+ T cells clustered together with blood and lymph node memory CD4+ cells, as well as with lymph node naive CD4+ cells. Tumor-infiltrating Treg TCR alpha and beta sequences overlapped most with tumor naive CD4+ T cells, then blood naive. Whole repertoires were not studied in the larger cohort, only one V-J beta rearrangement.

Semi-nested PCR with Nested Universal Primer A followed constant-region reverse priming of full-length variable regions. TCRdb recomputed calls from the 5' RACE reads with MiXCR, one row per CDR3 protein. The repertoire holds about 9,100 distinct CDR3 sequences, with about 14% as singletons. The sequenced sample was Tregs sorted from blood. The source of this sequence is a female donor with breast cancer. This rearrangement joins TRBV12-3 or TRBV12-4 to TRBJ2-1; possible D gene TRBD2, 5 bases. The CDR3, as DNA: TGTGCCAGCATCCTATCAACCGGGACCTACAATGAGCAGTTCTTC. It is translated as CASILSTGTYNEQFF.